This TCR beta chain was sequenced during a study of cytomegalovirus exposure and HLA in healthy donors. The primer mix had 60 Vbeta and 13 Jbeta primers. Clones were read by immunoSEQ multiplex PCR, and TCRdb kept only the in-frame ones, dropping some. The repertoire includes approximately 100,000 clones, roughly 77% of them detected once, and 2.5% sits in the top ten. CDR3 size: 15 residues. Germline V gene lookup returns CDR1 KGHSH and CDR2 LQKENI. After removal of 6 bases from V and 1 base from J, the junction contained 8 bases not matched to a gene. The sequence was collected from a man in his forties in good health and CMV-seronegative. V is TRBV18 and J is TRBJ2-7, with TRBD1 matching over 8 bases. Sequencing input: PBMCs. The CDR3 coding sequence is TGTGCCAGCTCCTCGGAGGGGACAGGATCCTACGAGCAGTACTTC. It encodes CASSSEGTGSYEQYF.